The 30 T cell receptor beta chains in this list originate from one sample, sequenced in a study of T cells in Graves' hyperthyroidism and ophthalmopathy (dated by TCRdb to about 2019). The method was multiplex PCR. Sequencing instrument: Illumina HiSeq 2000. The TCR beta CDR3 regions were amplified from the RNA transcripts. For the first round of RT-PCR on the TCR CDR3, the HTBI primer set was used together with the Qiagen OneStep RT-PCR kit. Clones were called with MiXCR by TCRdb after fastp trimmed the public reads at Q25, and only in-frame beta chains were retained. Each CDR3 protein appears once, grouped with its most common genes and DNA. Present in this sample are approximately 400,000 distinct CDR3 sequences, approximately 13% of which were seen just once. The top ten constitute 9.5% to 11% of the sample. Specimen: blood. These receptors were collected from a woman aged 60 to 75 with Graves' hyperthyroidism.

This clonotype was recorded a few times. V gene TRBV29-1 combines with J gene TRBJ2-1, with 14 bases lining up with TRBD2. Germline CDR1 reads SQVTM; CDR2 reads ANQGSEA. The CDR3 runs 15 residues. V lost 2 bases and J lost 9; bases outside the gene matches: 6. The CDR3 region is CSVEKGLAGAGEQFF. The CDR3 DNA reads as TGCAGCGTTGAAAAGGGACTAGCGGGAGCGGGTGAGCAGTTCTTC.

CDR3: CASGLWGNEQYF. The CDR3 DNA reads as TGTGCCAGCGGCCTTTGGGGGAACGAGCAGTACTTC. The chain recombines TRBV5-8 with TRBJ2-7; TRBD1 or TRBD2 may be the D gene (5 bases each). V gave up 7 bases and J gave up 5 bases, with 13 bases separating them. The CDR3 spans 12 residues. Germline-derived CDR1 and CDR2 are SGHTS and YDEGEE.

This clonotype was counted many times. The rearrangement links TRBV7-2 to TRBJ2-7; D is uncertain. Germline lookup yields CDR1 SGHTA and CDR2 FQGNSA. The V and J ends lost 3 bases and 3 bases respectively, with 9 bases between them. The CDR3 consists of 13 residues. The CDR3 nucleotides are TGTGCCAGCAGCTTCAGGAGATACTACGAGCAGTACTTC. It encodes CASSFRRYYEQYF.

This clonotype was seen ten or more times. The V call is TRBV14, the J call TRBJ2-1, with D unclear. CDR3 length: 15 residues. CDR1 and CDR2 (germline): SGHDN, FVKESK. V shed 0 bases and J shed 1 base, with 7 bases lying between them. CDR3 bases: TGTGCCAGCAGCCAAGATATCGGTTCCTACAATGAGCAGTTCTTC. Its protein product is CASSQDIGSYNEQFF.

The genes are TRBV6-2 or TRBV6-3 and TRBJ1-2; 7 bases agree with TRBD1. CDR1 MNHEY and CDR2 SVGEGT come from the germline V gene. CDR3 size: 14 residues. The V and J ends lost 5 bases and 6 bases, in that order; junction bases with no gene match: 9. The CDR3 spells CASSTWTGRDGYTF. The CDR3 nucleotides are TGTGCCAGCAGTACATGGACAGGACGGGATGGCTACACCTTC.

This clonotype was observed a handful of times. The V gene is TRBV2, the J gene TRBJ1-1, with D possibly TRBD1 on 6 matching bases. The length of the CDR3 is 14 residues. V lost 4 bases and J lost 4, with 13 bases in between. CDR1 and CDR2 (germline): SNHLY, FYNNEI. The CDR3 spells CASSGVDRITEAFF. The CDR3 nucleotides read TGTGCCAGCAGTGGGGTTGACAGGATCACTGAAGCTTTCTTT.

This clonotype came up many times. V and J are TRBV20-1 and TRBJ1-1; 7 positions agree with TRBD1. Germline V gene lookup returns CDR1 DFQATT and CDR2 SNEGSKA (reference sequence). This CDR3 has 12 amino acids. CDR3 nucleotides: TGCCGGGCGGACAGGTTGAACACTGAAGCTTTCTTT. This translates into CRADRLNTEAFF.

This clonotype was observed many times. The CDR3 region is CASSFGGRETDTQYF. The CDR3 DNA sequence: TGTGCCAGCAGCTTTGGCGGGAGGGAGACAGATACGCAGTATTTT. The J gene is TRBJ2-3, the V gene TRBV11-3; 9 nucleotides align to TRBD2. Trimming removed 3 bases from V and 3 bases from J; junction bases left unmatched: 4. The V gene's germline CDR1 is SGHNT and CDR2 YENEEA. The CDR3 extends over 15 amino acids.

The chain carries TRBV7-9 and TRBJ2-1; D might be TRBD1 or TRBD2, each matching 5 bases. V was cut by 0 bases and J by 6 bases, with 12 bases left in between. Germline V gene sequence: CDR1 SEHNR, CDR2 FQNEAQ (reference sequence). The CDR3 length is 15 residues. The chain's CDR3 is CASSLADLRGNEQFF. The DNA of the CDR3 is TGTGCCAGCAGCTTAGCGGACTTGAGGGGCAATGAGCAGTTCTTC.

This clonotype was seen a few times. This chain uses TRBV6-9 with TRBJ1-3; TRBD1 is a possible D gene (5 bases). In germline, CDR1 is MNHGY, CDR2 SVAAGI. With 3 bases removed from V and 0 bases from J, the gap between germline ends came to 12 bases. The CDR3 runs 16 residues. The DNA of the CDR3 is TGTGCCAGCAGTTACTTACAGGTCTACTCTGGAAACACCATATATTTT. Translation gives CASSYLQVYSGNTIYF.

There are a few counts of this clonotype. The chain uses TRBV29-1 and TRBJ1-3, with no clear D. The CDR3 covers 12 residues. V lost 4 bases to trimming and J lost 2 bases, with 6 bases between them. Looked up from germline, CDR1 is SQVTM and CDR2 is ANQGSEA. In DNA, the CDR3 is TGCAGCGTTGCGGGGACTGGAAACACCATATATTTT. As protein: CSVAGTGNTIYF. The full variable domain, in which reference TRBV29-1 and TRBJ1-3 provide the parts outside the CDR3, is SAVISQKPSRDICQRGTSLTIQCQVDSQVTMMFWYRQQPGQSLTLIATANQGSEATYESGFVIDKFPISRPNLTFSTLTVSNMSPEDSSIYLCSVAGTGNTIYFGEGSWLTVV.

Ten or more counts support this clonotype. The chain combines TRBV20-1 with TRBJ2-3; 9 bases align to TRBD1. Germline trimming cut 3 bases from V and 4 bases from J; bases unmatched to any gene: 5. CDR1 is DFQATT and CDR2 is SNEGSKA in the germline V gene (reference sequence). This CDR3 is built from 14 residues. The CDR3 reads CSARAGQGADTQYF. CDR3 coding DNA: TGCAGTGCTAGGGCGGGACAGGGTGCAGATACGCAGTATTTT.

This clonotype was seen repeatedly, ten times or more. The chain links TRBV6-1 to TRBJ1-5; D uncertain. V was clipped by 2 bases and J by 3 bases, with 11 bases between them. Germline loops: CDR1 MNHNS, CDR2 SASEGT. The CDR3 has 15 amino acids. This CDR3 is CASSESGILNQPQHF. The CDR3 nucleotides read TGTGCCAGCAGTGAATCGGGGATCCTCAATCAGCCCCAGCATTTT.

This clonotype was observed at least ten times. CDR3 nucleotide sequence: TGTGCCAGCAGCGTAGGGACGACAGGGCGGACAGATACGCAGTATTTT. This encodes CASSVGTTGRTDTQYF. The rearrangement joins TRBV9 to TRBJ2-3; 7 nucleotides align to TRBD1. The CDR3 has 16 residues. The V segment lost 0 bases and the J segment 3 bases; nucleotides outside the gene matches: 7. Per germline, CDR1 SGDLS and CDR2 YYNGEE.

This clonotype occurred many times. In nucleotides, the CDR3 is TGTGCCAGCAGCGGCTTAGCGGGCGAGCAGTACTTC. Protein: CASSGLAGEQYF. The genes are TRBV9 and TRBJ2-7, with 7 nucleotides matching TRBD2. This CDR3 is built from 12 residues. The germline CDR1 and CDR2 sequences are SGDLS and YYNGEE. J was trimmed by 6 bases and V by 3 bases; bases with no gene match: 3.

This clonotype was counted only a few times. This sequence joins TRBV6-1 and TRBJ2-3, with D unclear. The CDR3 contains 13 residues. Germline assignment: CDR1 MNHNS and CDR2 SASEGT. The V and J ends lost 4 bases and 1 base respectively, with 6 bases between them. The CDR3 DNA reads as TGTGCCAGCAGTGCCCGCCGCACAGATACGCAGTATTTT. As protein: CASSARRTDTQYF.

This clonotype was observed a handful of times. The chain employs TRBV18 and TRBJ2-5, with no clear D. The CDR3 consists of 15 residues. The germline CDR1 and CDR2 sequences are KGHSH and LQKENI. Trimming removed 4 bases at V and 4 bases at J, with 16 bases between. DNA for the CDR3: TGTGCCAGCTCACTAATCGTTGGGTCTTCAGAGACCCAGTACTTC. The encoded protein is CASSLIVGSSETQYF.

The gene calls are TRBV7-3 and TRBJ2-1; no clear D gene. This CDR3 is built from 15 residues. Germline V CDR1 and CDR2: SGHTA, FQGTGA. V was pared by 1 base and J by 9 bases, with 16 bases between. CDR3 sequence (DNA): TGTGCCAGCAGCTTAAAACCCAACGGCGGCCGTGAGCAGTTCTTC. Protein product: CASSLKPNGGREQFF.

This clonotype was seen ten or more times. The chain recombines TRBV7-9 with TRBJ1-4, with D possibly matching TRBD1 (5 bases). V lost 5 bases and J 8 bases, leaving 15 bases between the germline ends. CDR1 is SEHNR and CDR2 is FQNEAQ in the germline V gene (reference sequence). The CDR3 has 14 residues. In DNA, the CDR3 is TGTGCCAGCAGCCCACAGGCCCGCGGGGAAAAACTGTTTTTT. Translated: CASSPQARGEKLFF.

This clonotype was seen only a few times. The chain carries TRBV6-1 and TRBJ1-5; 10 bases agree with TRBD1. This CDR3 has 14 residues. The V gene's germline CDR1 is MNHNS and CDR2 SASEGT. The V segment lost 7 bases and the J segment 6 bases; nucleotides outside the gene matches: 6. The CDR3 region is CASKKTGGRQPQHF. CDR3 DNA: TGTGCCAGCAAAAAGACAGGGGGCCGTCAGCCCCAGCATTTT.

J is TRBJ2-7 and V is TRBV12-3 or TRBV12-4, with 13 bases lining up with TRBD2. The CDR3 has 18 residues. The trim removed 5 bases at V and 9 bases at J, leaving 19 bases unmatched. The CDR3, as DNA: TGTGCCAGCAGTCGCGGACTAGCGGGAGCCCGGAGGTGGAATGGGCAGTACTTC. Translating gives CASSRGLAGARRWNGQYF.

This clonotype was picked up a small number of times. The chain recombines TRBV5-4 with TRBJ2-4, with 7 bases matching TRBD1. The CDR3 extends over 17 amino acids. Germline V gene sequence: CDR1 SGHNT, CDR2 YYREEE (reference sequence). With V trimmed by 6 bases and J by 3 bases, 15 bases remained unmatched. In DNA form, the CDR3 reads TGTGCCAGCACAGAACAGGGGTCGCCCTCGGGCAAAAACATTCAGTACTTC. This codes for CASTEQGSPSGKNIQYF. Full variable domain (rest looked up from reference TRBV5-4 and TRBJ2-4): ETGVTQSPTHLIKTRGQQVTLRCSSQSGHNTVSWYQQALGQGPQFIFQYYREEENGRGNFPPRFSGLQFPNYSSELNVNALELDDSALYLCASTEQGSPSGKNIQYFGAGTRLSVL.

This clonotype has at least ten counts. V gene TRBV5-1 combines with J gene TRBJ2-1; 12 nucleotides agree with TRBD2. Germline assignment: CDR1 SGHRS and CDR2 YFSETQ. The CDR3 runs 15 residues. V shed 0 bases and J 8 bases; nucleotides not matched to a gene: 3. CDR3 DNA sequence: TGCGCCAGCAGCTTGGGGACTAGCGGGATTCATGAGCAGTTCTTC. Translating it yields CASSLGTSGIHEQFF.

This clonotype appeared a single time. The rearrangement joins TRBV25-1 to TRBJ1-6; 8 bases fit TRBD1. The CDR3 is 16 residues long. The V gene end was trimmed by 0 bases and the J gene end by 7 bases; junction bases not matched to a gene: 5. Germline values: CDR1 MGHDK, CDR2 SYGVNS. For the CDR3, the DNA is TGTGCCAGCAGTGAATACCCGACAGGGGTGAATTCACCCCTCCACTTT. The encoded protein is CASSEYPTGVNSPLHF. The full variable domain, completed using reference TRBV25-1 and TRBJ1-6, is EADIYQTPRYLVIGTGKKITLECSQTMGHDKMYWYQQDPGMELHLIHYSYGVNSTEKGDLSSESTVSRIRTEHFPLTLESARPSHTSQYLCASSEYPTGVNSPLHFGNGTRLTVT.

This clonotype was seen repeatedly, ten times or more. The gene calls are TRBV12-3 or TRBV12-4 and TRBJ2-7; TRBD1 agrees at 7 bases. This CDR3 has 13 residues. The ends lost 6 bases at V and 5 bases at J; junction bases unmatched: 7. The CDR3 bases are TGTGCCAGCAGAAGGACAGGAGTCAACGAGCAGTACTTC. Translation: CASRRTGVNEQYF.

This clonotype showed up just a few times. V usage is TRBV29-1 and J usage is TRBJ1-1, with D maybe TRBD1 (5 bases). V was pared by 4 bases and J by 1 base, with 13 bases between. Germline CDR1 SQVTM, CDR2 ANQGSEA. The CDR3 runs to 14 residues. CDR3 residues: CSVGGDSENTEAFF. In DNA form, the CDR3 reads TGCAGCGTTGGTGGGGACTCTGAGAACACTGAAGCTTTCTTT.

This clonotype was picked up many times. This sequence joins TRBV11-2 and TRBJ2-1; TRBD2 matches 7 bases. Trimming removed 2 bases from V and 7 bases from J; junction bases left unmatched: 8. The germline V gene encodes CDR1 SGHAT and CDR2 FQNNGV. The CDR3 totals 15 residues. The CDR3 sequence is CASSLWEGFGNEQFF. The DNA of the CDR3 is TGTGCCAGCAGCTTATGGGAGGGGTTTGGTAATGAGCAGTTCTTC.

This clonotype has more than one count but fewer than ten. V gene TRBV9 combines with J gene TRBJ2-1; the D is unclear. V shed 1 base and J shed 5 bases, with 10 bases lying between them. The CDR3 has 14 amino acids. Germline CDR1 SGDLS, CDR2 YYNGEE. CDR3 amino acids: CASSVYGTNNEQFF. CDR3 sequence (DNA): TGTGCCAGCAGCGTATACGGAACTAACAATGAGCAGTTCTTC.

This clonotype was seen only a few times. The chain links TRBV20-1 to TRBJ2-5, with TRBD1 as a possible D gene (6 bases). The CDR3 sequence is 12 residues long. Germline lookup yields CDR1 DFQATT and CDR2 SNEGSKA (reference sequence). Trimming took 6 bases from V and 5 from J, leaving 13 bases between them. In nucleotides, the CDR3 is TGCAGTGCGAGCCCACAGGGCGAGACCCAGTACTTC. Translated: CSASPQGETQYF.

This clonotype has a count of ten or more. This rearrangement joins TRBV24-1 to TRBJ2-1; TRBD2 is a possible D gene (6 bases). The CDR3 spans 14 residues. Trimming pared 2 bases from V and 5 bases from J, leaving 9 bases between. Germline V CDR1 and CDR2: KGHDR, SFDVKD. The CDR3 here is CATSDWEEHNEQFF. As DNA, the CDR3 is TGTGCCACCAGTGATTGGGAGGAGCACAATGAGCAGTTCTTC.